This T cell receptor (beta chain) originates from a study of neurological immune-mediated disorders (dated by TCRdb to between 2018 and 2021). Study-level background: The study compared peripheral blood TCR-beta repertoires of HTLV-I-associated myelopathy (HAM/TSP) patients, multiple sclerosis patients and healthy controls using UMI-based sequencing. Longitudinal samples, technical triplicates and paired sorted CD4+ and CD8+ T-cell subsets, alongside PBMC samples, were included among the 90 to 130 TCR-beta libraries. Technical triplicate libraries were sequenced to precisely calculate the variability in frequency of each individual clone. The cohort was made up of about 65 subjects, consisting of around 14 HAM/TSP patients, some 35 multiple sclerosis patients and about 20 healthy controls. Summary of the overall study and its limitations: TCR clonal expansion was highest in HAM/TSP patients and lowest in MS patients, with MS patients falling below even healthy controls. Expanded clones from different subjects shared no identical CDR3 amino acid sequences, which suggests that TCR-beta repertoires were private in all groups.

In light of the paper, this sample's time point label describes: technical triplicate 1. Unsorted PBMC libraries were generated from 2 million PBMCs stored in RNAlater at -80 °C until RNA extraction. Peripheral blood was subjected to Ficoll-Hypaque density gradient centrifugation to isolate PBMCs, which were then cryopreserved in liquid nitrogen. This clonotype was recorded at least ten times. The antigen it recognizes is unknown. It has no much larger one-base neighbor in the sample; base qualities were not kept. To synthesize cDNA, template-switch 5'RACE was performed with a primer carrying a 10-nucleotide random unique molecular identifier so that each TCR transcript was tagged. Each sequencing run produced over 180 million TCR-beta sequences covering 15-18 subjects. The RNeasy kit was used to extract total RNA. The KAPA Real-time Library Amplification kit was used to amplify TCR-beta VDJ regions with primers for the TCR constant region and the 5'RACE anchor. A first PCR added sample indexes and Illumina adaptors, after which a second PCR increased the library yield. After Ampure bead purification, the TCR product of roughly 650 bp was size-selected on a 2% E-gel SizeSelection system. Before pooling, library quality was checked on a Bioanalyzer, concentration was measured with Qubit, and libraries were quantified with the Kapa Library Quantification kit. Libraries were sequenced paired-end 2 x 150 bp on an Illumina HiSeq 2500. To increase sequence diversity, roughly 25-31% phiX was spiked into each library pool. As for the authors' bioinformatics: Quality-filtered reads were processed with the UMI-based MiGEC pipeline, and over 75% of raw TCR sequences were removed by the MiGEC pipeline during error correction. VDJ genes were aligned to IMGT germline references, and clonotypes were defined by unique CDR3 amino acid sequence plus V-J genes. Clonal expansion, Shannon diversity, and CDR3 relatedness (CalcPairwiseDistances, ClusterSamples) were evaluated with VDJtools, and phylogenetic trees were built with CLCbio workbench. Clones with at least 8 unique UMIs were defined as expanded, with this threshold being based on coefficient-of-variation modelling across technical triplicates. Using fastp trimming at Q25 and MiXCR clonotype assembly, TCRdb reanalyzed the public sequencing data and kept in-frame beta chains. All rows with the same CDR3 protein become a single entry with the most common DNA and genes. Here the V and J calls rest on TCRdb's processing, not on the authors' analysis. This sample comprises roughly 41,000 distinct CDR3 sequences, more than 9.5% of them detected only once. 3% to 4.5% of the sample goes to the ten largest clones.

A distance of 7 bases separates the germline ends of V and J, which lose 3 bases and 1 base respectively. The germline V gene specifies SGDLS as CDR1 and YYNGEE as CDR2. CDR3 length: 14 amino acids, cysteine to phenylalanine. The read is trimmed to its CDR3 DNA, 42 bases read in frame from base 1. The sequence derives from a man in his sixties with HTLV-1-associated myelopathy (HAM/TSP). Material for sequencing was PBMCs. The chain is encoded by TRBV9 joined to TRBJ2-2; no D segment can be confidently identified. The nucleotides are TGTGCCAGCAGCGCCCCTTGGAACACCGGGGAGCTGTTTTTT. This yields the protein CASSAPWNTGELFF.